Sequencing of this T cell receptor beta chain was carried out in a study of blood T cell repertoires in COVID-19. The repertoire was sequenced with immunoSEQ multiplex PCR; TCRdb's copy has only in-frame clones and lacks some. Among some 56,000 clones, under 90% were seen once, and the ten largest hold 11%. Those enrolled in Seattle joined during active infection and were followed longitudinally afterward. Trimming cost V 4 bases and J 0 bases; bases outside gene matches: 14. The germline CDR1 and CDR2 sequences are LGHDT and YNNKEL (reference sequence). The CDR3 is 19 amino acids. The rearrangement uses TRBV3-1 (or the pseudogene TRBV3-2) and TRBJ1-5; 8 nucleotides line up with TRBD1. The clonotype was recovered from a man older than 75 with COVID-19, enrolled during active disease. Sample: peripheral blood. The DNA of the CDR3 is TGTGCCAGCAGCCGAGGACAGGGTGTTTGGGGATATAGCAATCAGCCCCAGCATTTT. Translated, it gives CASSRGQGVWGYSNQPQHF.